This TCR beta chain came from a study of CD8 T cells in Susac syndrome. The RNA input was roughly 0.45 to 1 ug, and it was reverse transcribed with random hexamers. Across 54 Vbeta and 13 Jbeta, TCR beta CDR3 was amplified with immunoSEQ multiplex PCR. TCRdb reanalysed the immunoSEQ multiplex PCR reads using MiXCR and keeps one entry per CDR3 protein. Of a few hundred thousand distinct CDR3 sequences listed, 90% to 95% are singletons. Germline values: CDR1 MNHEY, CDR2 SVGEGT. J gave up 2 bases and V 7 bases, and 7 bases lay outside the gene matches. CDR3 length: 14 amino acids. Sequencing of TCR beta, carried out with a high-throughput approach, was applied to CD8+ and CD4+ T cells from the blood. Control patients had untreated stable or active relapsing-remitting multiple sclerosis by revised McDonald criteria.

Sequencing was performed on CD8+ T cells from PBMCs. J is TRBJ2-7 and V is TRBV6-2 or TRBV6-3; TRBD2 aligns across 8 bases. The receptor's source is a human donor with multiple sclerosis. CDR3 nucleotides: TGTGCCAGCAATAGCGGGATCTTTACCTACGAGCAGTACTTC. It encodes CASNSGIFTYEQYF.